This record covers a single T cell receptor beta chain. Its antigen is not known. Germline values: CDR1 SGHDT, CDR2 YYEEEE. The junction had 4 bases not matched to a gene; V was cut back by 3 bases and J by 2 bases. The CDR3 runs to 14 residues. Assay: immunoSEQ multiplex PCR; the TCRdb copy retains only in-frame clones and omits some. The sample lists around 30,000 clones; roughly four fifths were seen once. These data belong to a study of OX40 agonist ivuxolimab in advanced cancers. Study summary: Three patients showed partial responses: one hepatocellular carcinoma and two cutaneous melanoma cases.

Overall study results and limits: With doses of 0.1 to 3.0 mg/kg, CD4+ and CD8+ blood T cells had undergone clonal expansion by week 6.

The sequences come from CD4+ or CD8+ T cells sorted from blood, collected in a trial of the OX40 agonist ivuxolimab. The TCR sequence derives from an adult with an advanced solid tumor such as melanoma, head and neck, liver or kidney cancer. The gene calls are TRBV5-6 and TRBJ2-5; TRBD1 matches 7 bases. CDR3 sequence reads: CASSSPGQQETQYF. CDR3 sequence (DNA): TGTGCCAGCAGCTCACCGGGACAGCAAGAGACCCAGTACTTC.